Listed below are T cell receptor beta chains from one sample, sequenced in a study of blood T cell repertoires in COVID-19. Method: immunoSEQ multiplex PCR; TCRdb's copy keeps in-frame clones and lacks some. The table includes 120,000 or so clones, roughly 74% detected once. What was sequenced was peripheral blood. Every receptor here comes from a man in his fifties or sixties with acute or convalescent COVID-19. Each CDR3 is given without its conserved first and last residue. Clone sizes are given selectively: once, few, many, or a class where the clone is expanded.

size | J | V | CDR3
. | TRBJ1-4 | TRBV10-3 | AISDTGSNEKLF
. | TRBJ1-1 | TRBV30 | ACGTGLISDTEAF
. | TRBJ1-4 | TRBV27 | ASSYSPPGATNEKLF
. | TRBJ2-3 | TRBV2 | ASSDLAGGPTDTQY
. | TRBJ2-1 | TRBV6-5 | AGSGLARDEQF
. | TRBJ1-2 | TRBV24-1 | ATSDSGENYGYT
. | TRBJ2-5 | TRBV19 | ASSSLVGRGGETQY
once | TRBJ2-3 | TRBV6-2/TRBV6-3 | ASSDSSDTQY
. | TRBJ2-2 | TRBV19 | ASSTRSGTSANTGELF
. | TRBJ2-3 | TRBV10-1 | ASSDGQGGTDTQY
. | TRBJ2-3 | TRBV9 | ASSVRTSPGDTQY
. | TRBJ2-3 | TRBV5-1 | ASSPLTSGGVPDTQY
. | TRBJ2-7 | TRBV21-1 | ASSSHDLGTEGYEQY
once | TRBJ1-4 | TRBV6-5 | ASSRDREEKLF
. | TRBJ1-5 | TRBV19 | ASSIRRGGQPQH
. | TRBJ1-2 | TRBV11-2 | ASRRIGRGEYGYT
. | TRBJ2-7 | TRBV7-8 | ASSSGLAGGVGEQY
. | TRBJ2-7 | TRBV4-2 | ASSQVIAGGVYEQY
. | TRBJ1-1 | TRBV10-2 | ASSVTGGGRTNTEAF
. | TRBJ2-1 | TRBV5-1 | ASTAYSGTYNEQF
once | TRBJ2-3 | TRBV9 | ASSVVEGSSTDTQY